This T cell receptor beta chain was sequenced during a study of blood T cell repertoires in COVID-19. Clones were sequenced by immunoSEQ multiplex PCR, and TCRdb holds only the in-frame ones, with some missing. The sample includes more than 300,000 clones, about 87% of them seen just once. V was pared by 4 bases and J by 2 bases, with 7 bases of the junction left unmatched. Germline V gene sequence: CDR1 SNHLY, CDR2 FYNNEI. The CDR3 consists of 15 residues. The sequenced material came from peripheral blood. The V gene is TRBV2, the J gene TRBJ1-2; 7 bases match TRBD1. The TCR originated in a woman aged 45-65 years with COVID-19, enrolled during active disease. The CDR3 spells CASSVPTGTNYGYTF. CDR3 DNA sequence: TGTGCCAGCAGTGTACCGACAGGGACAAACTATGGCTACACCTTC.